This is a list of T cell receptor beta chains from one sample in a study of blood T cell repertoires in COVID-19. The data were produced by immunoSEQ multiplex PCR, yet TCRdb's version contains in-frame clones alone and is incomplete. The data hold around 620,000 clones, with 90% observed a single time. The sequenced sample was peripheral blood. Every receptor here comes from a woman between 18 and 29 years old with acute or convalescent COVID-19. CDR3s include the opening cysteine and the closing phenylalanine or tryptophan. A D gene is named only where the DNA matches it firmly. Clone size appears in some rows only: once, few, many, or a class for an expanded clone.

size	J	V	D	DNA	CDR3
-	TRBJ1-1	TRBV5-1	-	TGCGCCAGCAGGACAGGCATGAACACTGAAGCTTTCTTT	CASRTGMNTEAFF
-	TRBJ1-5	TRBV5-8	TRBD1	TGTGCCAGCAGCCAGGACAGGGGGATCTCCAATCAGCCCCAGCATTTT	CASSQDRGISNQPQHF
-	TRBJ1-2	TRBV30	-	TGTGCCTGCCACTCCGGGGAACGGGTTAACTATGGCTACACCTTC	CACHSGERVNYGYTF
-	TRBJ2-7	TRBV9	-	TGTGCCAGCAGCGTAGCGGGGGGCGAGGGCTACGAGCAGTACTTC	CASSVAGGEGYEQYF
-	TRBJ1-2	TRBV18	-	TGTGCCAGCTCCCCACGACAGGTTGAATATGGCTACACCTTC	CASSPRQVEYGYTF
-	TRBJ1-3	TRBV3-1/TRBV3-2	-	TGTGCCAGCAGCCCCTACACAGGGCTTGGAAACACCATATATTTT	CASSPYTGLGNTIYF
-	TRBJ1-2	TRBV5-1	TRBD1	TGCGCCAGCAGCTTGGAAGGGGGCCCCCGCGGGAACACCTTC	CASSLEGGPRGNTF
-	TRBJ2-2	TRBV6-4	-	TGTGCCAGCAGCCCCGGGGACACCGGGGAGCTGTTTTTT	CASSPGDTGELFF
-	TRBJ2-3	TRBV25-1	TRBD2	TGTGCCAGCAGTTTCTCCGGGACTAGCGGTGGAGATACGCAGTATTTT	CASSFSGTSGGDTQYF
-	TRBJ1-2	TRBV21-1	-	TGTGCCAGCTCCAAGGGCCCAGGGCCCAACTATGGCTACACCTTC	CASSKGPGPNYGYTF
-	TRBJ2-7	TRBV18	-	TGTGCCAGCTCACCACTTGGTAGCGAGCAGTACTTC	CASSPLGSEQYF
-	TRBJ1-5	TRBV30	TRBD1	TGTGCCTCTCAGACAGGGGTGGGGACGGGGCCCCAGCATTTT	CASQTGVGTGPQHF
-	TRBJ1-2	TRBV19	TRBD1	TGTGCCAGTAGTGTGAATTACAGGGGGTGGTACACCTTC	CASSVNYRGWYTF
-	TRBJ2-2	TRBV28	-	TGTGCCAGCAGTTCTACGGGGGAGCTGTTTTTT	CASSSTGELFF
-	TRBJ2-1	TRBV13	-	TGTGCCAGCAGCTCCCTCAGGACGGGGAATGAGCAGTTCTTC	CASSSLRTGNEQFF
-	TRBJ1-2	TRBV7-2	TRBD1	TGTGCCAGCAGCTTAGCGGGCAGGGGGTCCTATGGCTACACCTTC	CASSLAGRGSYGYTF
-	TRBJ2-7	TRBV6-5	-	TGTGCCAGCAGTTACCGCCGGGACACCCTCTTAGAGCAGTACTTC	CASSYRRDTLLEQYF
-	TRBJ1-3	TRBV7-2	-	TGTGCCAGCAGCTTATTTGGGACTACGAGCTCTGGAAACACCATATATTTT	CASSLFGTTSSGNTIYF
-	TRBJ1-3	TRBV30	-	TGTGCCTGGTCTTCAGGATCGGAACCATACACCATATATTTT	CAWSSGSEPYTIYF
once	TRBJ1-2	TRBV11-2	TRBD1	TGTGCCAGCAACTTTCGACGGACAGGCCTCTTTGGCTACACCTTC	CASNFRRTGLFGYTF
-	TRBJ2-7	TRBV5-6	-	TGTGCCAGCAGCTTGGCGGCAGCGGTAACCTACGAGCAGTACTTC	CASSLAAAVTYEQYF
-	TRBJ1-6	TRBV25-1	-	TGTGCCAGCGTCCCGGACTCTGGTTATTCACCCCTCCACTTT	CASVPDSGYSPLHF
-	TRBJ2-1	TRBV10-2	-	TGCGCCAGCAGAGGGGACTTCGATGAGCAGTTCTTC	CASRGDFDEQFF
once	TRBJ2-3	TRBV4-3	TRBD2	TGCGCCAGCAGCCCCGGGACTATGATACTTGATACGCAGTATTTT	CASSPGTMILDTQYF
-	TRBJ1-6	TRBV7-9	TRBD1	TGTGCCAGCAGCGATCCGGGACAGCGCCTTTCACCCCTCCACTTT	CASSDPGQRLSPLHF
-	TRBJ2-7	TRBV15	-	TGTGCCACCAGCATCCCTACAAGTCCTAGCTCCTACGAGCAGTACTTC	CATSIPTSPSSYEQYF
-	TRBJ2-7	TRBV7-2	-	TGTGCCAGCAGCCCTCGCCGTAGCTCCTACGAGCAGTACTTC	CASSPRRSSYEQYF
-	TRBJ1-1	TRBV6-5	-	TGTGCCAGCAGTAACGGACACACGGTTTACACTGAAGCTTTCTTT	CASSNGHTVYTEAFF